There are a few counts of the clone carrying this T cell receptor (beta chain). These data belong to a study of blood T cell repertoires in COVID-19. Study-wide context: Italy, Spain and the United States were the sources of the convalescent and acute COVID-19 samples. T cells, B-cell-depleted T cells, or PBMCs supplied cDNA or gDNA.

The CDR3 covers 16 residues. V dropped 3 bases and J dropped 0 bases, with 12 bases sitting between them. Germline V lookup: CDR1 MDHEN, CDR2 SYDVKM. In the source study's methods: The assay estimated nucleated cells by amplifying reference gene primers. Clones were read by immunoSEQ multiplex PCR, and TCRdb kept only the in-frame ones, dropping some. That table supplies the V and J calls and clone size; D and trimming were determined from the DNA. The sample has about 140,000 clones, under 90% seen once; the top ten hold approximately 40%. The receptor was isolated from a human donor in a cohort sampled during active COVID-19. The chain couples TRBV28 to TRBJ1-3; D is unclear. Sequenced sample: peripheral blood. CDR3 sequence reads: CASSLTNRISGNTIYF. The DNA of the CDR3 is TGTGCCAGCAGTTTGACTAATAGAATCTCTGGAAACACCATATATTTT.